This T cell receptor beta chain was sequenced during a study of T cells in Graves' hyperthyroidism and ophthalmopathy. Study outcomes and limitations: Ophthalmopathy was predicted by the model a median of about six months ahead of onset.

This clonotype was detected many times. What it binds is unknown. The length of the CDR3 is 13 residues. V was shortened by 5 bases and J by 7 bases, with 14 bases between the two germline ends. Germline-derived CDR1 and CDR2 are SGHNT and YENEEA. Regions amplified from RNA transcripts were the TCR beta CDR3 regions. The HTBI primer set was used in a first-round RT-PCR of the TCR CDR3. From the multiplex PCR reads, TCRdb called clonotypes with MiXCR, one entry per CDR3 protein. The sample lists 500,000 to 750,000 distinct CDR3 sequences, about 45% occurring once. Sequenced input: peripheral blood or thyroid tissue (not recorded which). The clonotype comes from a woman between 18 and 30 years old with Graves' hyperthyroidism. The chain has TRBV11-3 and TRBJ1-1; TRBD1 might be the D (6 bases). In DNA form, the CDR3 reads TGTGCCAGCAGCCAATTGTCAGGGGATGAAGCTTTCTTT. As protein: CASSQLSGDEAFF.